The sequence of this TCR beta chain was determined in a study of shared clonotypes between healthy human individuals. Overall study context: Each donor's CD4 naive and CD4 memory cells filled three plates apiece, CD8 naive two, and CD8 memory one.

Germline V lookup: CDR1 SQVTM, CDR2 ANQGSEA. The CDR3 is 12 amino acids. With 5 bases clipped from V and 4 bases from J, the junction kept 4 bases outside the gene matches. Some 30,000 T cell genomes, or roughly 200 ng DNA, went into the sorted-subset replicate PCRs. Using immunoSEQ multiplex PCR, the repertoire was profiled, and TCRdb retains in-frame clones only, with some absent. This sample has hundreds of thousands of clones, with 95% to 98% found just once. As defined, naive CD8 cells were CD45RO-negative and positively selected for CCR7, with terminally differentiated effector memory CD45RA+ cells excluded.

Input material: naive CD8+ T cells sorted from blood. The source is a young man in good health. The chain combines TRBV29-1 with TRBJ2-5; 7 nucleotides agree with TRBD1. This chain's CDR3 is CSVLRQGETQYF. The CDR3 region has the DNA TGCAGCGTTCTCAGACAGGGAGAGACCCAGTACTTC.